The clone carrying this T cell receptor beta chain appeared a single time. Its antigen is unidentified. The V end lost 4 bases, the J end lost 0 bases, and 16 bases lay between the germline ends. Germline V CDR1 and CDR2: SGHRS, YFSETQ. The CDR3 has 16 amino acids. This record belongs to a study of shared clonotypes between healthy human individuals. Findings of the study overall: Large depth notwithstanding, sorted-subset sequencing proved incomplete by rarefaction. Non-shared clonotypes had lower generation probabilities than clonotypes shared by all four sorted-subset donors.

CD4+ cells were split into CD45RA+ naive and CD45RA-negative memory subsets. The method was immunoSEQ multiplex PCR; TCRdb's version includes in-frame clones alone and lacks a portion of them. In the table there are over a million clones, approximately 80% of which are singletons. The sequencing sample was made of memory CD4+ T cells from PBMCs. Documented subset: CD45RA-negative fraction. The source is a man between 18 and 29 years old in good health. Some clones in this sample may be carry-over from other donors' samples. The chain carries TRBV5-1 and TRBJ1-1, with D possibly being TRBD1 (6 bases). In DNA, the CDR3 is TGCGCCAGCAGCCCTACCCCAGGGACAATGAACACTGAAGCTTTCTTT. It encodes CASSPTPGTMNTEAFF.